The 5 T cell receptor beta chains in this list originate from one sample, sequenced in a study of blood T cell repertoires in COVID-19. Assay: immunoSEQ multiplex PCR; the TCRdb copy retains only in-frame clones and omits some. The data hold 45,000 to 65,000 clones, with roughly 79% observed a single time. Source material: peripheral blood. The source is a woman aged 55 to 70 with acute or convalescent COVID-19.

This chain links TRBV5-6 with TRBJ1-1; 8 positions match TRBD1. Germline V gene sequence: CDR1 SGHDT, CDR2 YYEEEE. The trim removed 4 bases at V and 3 bases at J, leaving 5 bases unmatched. The CDR3 has 14 residues. The CDR3 sequence is CASSGGQVYTEAFF. Written as DNA, the CDR3 is TGTGCCAGCAGCGGGGGACAGGTCTACACTGAAGCTTTCTTT.

The chain carries TRBV5-1 and TRBJ2-7; a weak D match, TRBD1 (6 bases). Germline CDR1 is SGHRS and CDR2 is YFSETQ. The CDR3 length is 15 residues. V lost 3 bases and J 0 bases, leaving 13 bases between the germline ends. CDR3 residues: CASSWGGQSSYEQYF. The CDR3 bases are TGCGCCAGCAGCTGGGGTGGACAGAGCTCCTACGAGCAGTACTTC.

This rearrangement joins TRBV30 to TRBJ2-1, with 7 bases matching TRBD2. This CDR3 is built from 14 residues. V was pared by 3 bases and J by 10 bases, with 12 bases of the junction left unmatched. Germline CDR1 GTSNPN, CDR2 SVGIG (reference sequence). DNA of the CDR3: TGTGCCTGGAGGACTAGCAGCCTCGCGGGAGAGCAGTTCTTC. It is translated as CAWRTSSLAGEQFF. The variable domain in full, with the rest retrieved from reference TRBV30 and TRBJ2-1, is SQTIHQWPATLVQPVGSPLSLECTVEGTSNPNLYWYRQAAGRGLQLLFYSVGIGQISSEVPQNLSASRPQDRQFILSSKKLLLSDSGFYLCAWRTSSLAGEQFFGPGTRLTVL.

The count of this clone is one. The genes are TRBV27 and TRBJ2-1; no reliable D call. V lost 2 bases, J lost 0 bases, and 8 bases lay in between. Germline CDR1 is MNHEY and CDR2 is SMNVEV (reference sequence). This CDR3 spans 15 amino acids. In DNA, the CDR3 is TGTGCCAGCAGTTTACAGGCGAGCTCCTACAATGAGCAGTTCTTC. Translated: CASSLQASSYNEQFF.

The chain joins TRBV5-1 to TRBJ2-7; maybe TRBD2 (5 bases). CDR3 length: 14 residues. The germline V gene has CDR1 SGHRS and CDR2 YFSETQ. The V and J ends lost 0 bases and 2 bases respectively, with 9 bases between them. This CDR3 is CASSLGPGTYEQYF. CDR3 DNA: TGCGCCAGCAGCTTGGGCCCGGGGACCTACGAGCAGTACTTC.